This TCR beta chain was recorded in a study of siplizumab effects on memory and regulatory T cells. Notes on this clone: Other nucleotide sequences from this sample produce the same CDR3.

The ends were cut back, 0 bases at V and 5 bases at J, with 13 bases in the middle. The CDR3 consists of 14 residues. Germline V gene lookup returns CDR1 GTSNPN and CDR2 SVGIG (reference sequence). This table comes from immunoSEQ multiplex PCR, and its TCRdb copy is limited to in-frame clones, with some not included. This table has about 99,000 clones, about 94% appearing once. The material sequenced was Tregs sorted from blood. V and J are TRBV30 and TRBJ1-1; D possibly corresponds to TRBD1 (6 bases). The receptor's source is a human donor in good health. The CDR3 DNA reads as TGTGCCTGGAGTGTAGGGGGGCTCGGTACTGAAGCTTTCTTT. As protein: CAWSVGGLGTEAFF.